This section outlines one T cell receptor beta chain sequence together with its context. This entry comes from a study of shared clonotypes between healthy human individuals. At a deep level, the assay was run. Method: immunoSEQ multiplex PCR; TCRdb's copy keeps in-frame clones and lacks some. This sample has under 1,100,000 clones, with more than 75% found just once. Division of CD4+ cells produced a CD45RA+ naive subset and a CD45RA-negative memory subset. The source is a young man in good health. Some clones in this sample may be carry-over from other donors' samples. Source material: memory CD4+ T cells from PBMCs. Specified subset: CD45RA-negative fraction.

The CDR3 DNA follows: TGTGCCAGCAGCCTTGGGTCCGGCACAGATACGCAGTATTTT. The encoded protein is CASSLGSGTDTQYF. The chain combines TRBV7-8 with TRBJ2-3; the D is unclear. The CDR3 is 14 residues long. Germline CDR1 and CDR2: SGHVS and FQNEAQ. Trimming removed 5 bases at V and 1 base at J, with 10 bases between.